Listed below are T cell receptor beta chains from one sample, sequenced in a study of blood T cell repertoires in COVID-19. Method: immunoSEQ multiplex PCR; TCRdb's copy keeps in-frame clones and lacks some. This repertoire shows about 190,000 clones, almost 85% found once; its top ten account for approximately 5.1%. Specimen: peripheral blood. These TCRs come from a woman aged 70-85 years with active or convalescent COVID-19. Both conserved end residues are part of each CDR3. The D gene is left open where the match is weak. Rows may omit the clone size; those that give it use once, few, many or a size class.

v_call: TRBV5-1
clone_size: .
j_call: TRBJ2-7
d_call: TRBD1
cdr3_nt: TGCGCCAGCAGCCGATCGGGACAGACCTACGAGCAGTACTTC
cdr3_aa: CASSRSGQTYEQYF

v_call: TRBV29-1
clone_size: .
j_call: TRBJ2-3
d_call: .
cdr3_nt: TGCAGCGTTTCGAGGGACACAGATACGCAGTATTTT
cdr3_aa: CSVSRDTDTQYF

v_call: TRBV9
clone_size: .
j_call: TRBJ2-3
d_call: TRBD2
cdr3_nt: TGTGCCAGCAGCGCCTCTAGCGGGAGTGCGGTTAGGATAGATACGCAGTATTTT
cdr3_aa: CASSASSGSAVRIDTQYF

v_call: TRBV4-1
clone_size: .
j_call: TRBJ2-1
d_call: TRBD2
cdr3_nt: TGCGCCAGCAGCCAAGATCGGGGGGGCCGAAGGAACTCCTACAATGAGCAGTTCTTC
cdr3_aa: CASSQDRGGRRNSYNEQFF

v_call: TRBV5-4
clone_size: .
j_call: TRBJ2-7
d_call: .
cdr3_nt: TGTGCCAGCAGCTTTATGGCTAGTTTGCACGAGCAGTACTTC
cdr3_aa: CASSFMASLHEQYF

v_call: TRBV28
clone_size: .
j_call: TRBJ2-7
d_call: TRBD2
cdr3_nt: TGTGCCAGCAGTTTGGCTAGCGGATCCTACGAGCAGTACTTC
cdr3_aa: CASSLASGSYEQYF

v_call: TRBV5-1
clone_size: .
j_call: TRBJ1-2
d_call: TRBD1
cdr3_nt: TGCGCCAGCAGCCGGCAGGGACAGGGGGTTGGCTACACCTTC
cdr3_aa: CASSRQGQGVGYTF

v_call: TRBV25-1
clone_size: .
j_call: TRBJ1-1
d_call: .
cdr3_nt: TGTGCCAGCAGTGAACTCAAGCCCCTTAACACTGAAGCTTTCTTT
cdr3_aa: CASSELKPLNTEAFF

v_call: TRBV5-1
clone_size: .
j_call: TRBJ2-5
d_call: .
cdr3_nt: TGCGCCAGCAGCTTGGGTGGTAGCCGCCAAGAGACCCAGTACTTC
cdr3_aa: CASSLGGSRQETQYF

v_call: TRBV11-2
clone_size: .
j_call: TRBJ2-7
d_call: TRBD2
cdr3_nt: TGTGCCAGCAGCTTATGGACTAGCGGTAACTACGAGCAGTACTTC
cdr3_aa: CASSLWTSGNYEQYF

v_call: TRBV5-1
clone_size: .
j_call: TRBJ2-7
d_call: .
cdr3_nt: TGCGCCAGCAGCTTGGCAGGCCCCTCCTACGAGCAGTACTTC
cdr3_aa: CASSLAGPSYEQYF

v_call: TRBV5-1
clone_size: few
j_call: TRBJ2-7
d_call: TRBD2
cdr3_nt: TGCGCCAGCAGCTTGGGCGGGAGGAGAGTCGACGAGCAGTACTTC
cdr3_aa: CASSLGGRRVDEQYF

v_call: TRBV5-4
clone_size: .
j_call: TRBJ2-2
d_call: .
cdr3_nt: TGTGCCAGCAGCCAGGCCGTGGGGGAGCTGTTTTTT
cdr3_aa: CASSQAVGELFF

v_call: TRBV29-1
clone_size: once
j_call: TRBJ2-7
d_call: TRBD1
cdr3_nt: TGCAGCGTTGAAATGGACAGGAACTCCTACGAGCAGTACTTC
cdr3_aa: CSVEMDRNSYEQYF

v_call: TRBV12-5
clone_size: .
j_call: TRBJ2-5
d_call: TRBD1
cdr3_nt: TGTGCTAGTGGTTTGGGACAGGGACGGCAAGAGACCCAGTACTTC
cdr3_aa: CASGLGQGRQETQYF

v_call: TRBV5-5
clone_size: .
j_call: TRBJ1-1
d_call: .
cdr3_nt: TGTGCCAGCAGCTTGGGTGGGACATCAAACACTGAAGCTTTCTTT
cdr3_aa: CASSLGGTSNTEAFF

v_call: TRBV19
clone_size: .
j_call: TRBJ2-5
d_call: TRBD2
cdr3_nt: TGTGCCAGCAGTTCCACTAGCGGGGGTGAGACCCAGTACTTC
cdr3_aa: CASSSTSGGETQYF

v_call: TRBV2
clone_size: .
j_call: TRBJ1-2
d_call: TRBD1
cdr3_nt: TGTGCCAGCAGTGGCGGACAGGCCCGGGTTGGCTACACCTTC
cdr3_aa: CASSGGQARVGYTF

v_call: TRBV9
clone_size: .
j_call: TRBJ2-2
d_call: TRBD1
cdr3_nt: TGTGCCAGCAGCGCATACACAGGGGGCCCCACCGGGGAGCTGTTTTTT
cdr3_aa: CASSAYTGGPTGELFF

v_call: TRBV19
clone_size: .
j_call: TRBJ1-1
d_call: .
cdr3_nt: TGTGCCAGTAGTAACGAGGCGAGGGACACTGAAGCTTTCTTT
cdr3_aa: CASSNEARDTEAFF

v_call: TRBV15
clone_size: .
j_call: TRBJ2-3
d_call: TRBD2
cdr3_nt: TGTGCCACCAGCAGGGGGACTAGGGTGGATACGCAGTATTTT
cdr3_aa: CATSRGTRVDTQYF

v_call: TRBV15
clone_size: .
j_call: TRBJ2-3
d_call: TRBD2
cdr3_nt: TGTGCCACCAGCAGAGCGGGAGGGGCGGATACGCAGTATTTT
cdr3_aa: CATSRAGGADTQYF

v_call: TRBV2
clone_size: few
j_call: TRBJ2-1
d_call: TRBD1
cdr3_nt: TGTGCCAGCAGTCGACCCGGGACAGCCGGGCCCAGTGAGCAGTTCTTC
cdr3_aa: CASSRPGTAGPSEQFF

v_call: TRBV27
clone_size: .
j_call: TRBJ1-2
d_call: TRBD1
cdr3_nt: TGTGCCAGCAGTTTCTCGACAGGGGGCCTCTATGGCTACACCTTC
cdr3_aa: CASSFSTGGLYGYTF

v_call: TRBV5-1
clone_size: .
j_call: TRBJ2-1
d_call: .
cdr3_nt: TGCGCCAGCAGCCGGGGGAGCTCCTACAATGAGCAGTTCTTC
cdr3_aa: CASSRGSSYNEQFF

v_call: TRBV19
clone_size: .
j_call: TRBJ2-3
d_call: TRBD2
cdr3_nt: TGTGCCAGTAGTCTCGGACTAGCGGTCACAGATACGCAGTATTTT
cdr3_aa: CASSLGLAVTDTQYF

v_call: TRBV10-2
clone_size: .
j_call: TRBJ2-7
d_call: .
cdr3_nt: TGCGCCAGCAGCACATCAGGGGAATTCGACGAGCAGTACTTC
cdr3_aa: CASSTSGEFDEQYF

v_call: TRBV7-6
clone_size: .
j_call: TRBJ2-2
d_call: TRBD2
cdr3_nt: TGTGCCAGCAGCTTAGTCCTAGCGGGAGTTGCGGGGGAGCTGTTTTTT
cdr3_aa: CASSLVLAGVAGELFF

v_call: TRBV12-3/TRBV12-4
clone_size: .
j_call: TRBJ2-5
d_call: TRBD2
cdr3_nt: TGTGCCAGCAGTTTCGGCGGGAGCGGGACCCAGTACTTC
cdr3_aa: CASSFGGSGTQYF

v_call: TRBV30
clone_size: .
j_call: TRBJ1-4
d_call: TRBD1
cdr3_nt: TGTGCCTGGAGCGTACAGGGGACCCGGAATGAAAAACTGTTTTTT
cdr3_aa: CAWSVQGTRNEKLFF

v_call: TRBV24-1
clone_size: .
j_call: TRBJ2-2
d_call: .
cdr3_nt: TGTGCCACCGCGGGGAAGGGGGCAGGCGGGGAGCTGTTTTTT
cdr3_aa: CATAGKGAGGELFF

v_call: TRBV5-1
clone_size: few
j_call: TRBJ2-7
d_call: TRBD2
cdr3_nt: TGCGCCAGCAGCTTGGGTAGCGGGAGTGAGCAGTACTTC
cdr3_aa: CASSLGSGSEQYF

v_call: TRBV5-6
clone_size: .
j_call: TRBJ1-6
d_call: TRBD1
cdr3_nt: TGTGCCAGCAGCCCCTTGACAGGGGGCAGTTCACCCCTCCACTTT
cdr3_aa: CASSPLTGGSSPLHF

v_call: TRBV18
clone_size: .
j_call: TRBJ2-5
d_call: .
cdr3_nt: TGTGCCAGCTCACCACCCAGGGGAGGGAGTGAGGGAGAGACCCAGTACTTC
cdr3_aa: CASSPPRGGSEGETQYF

v_call: TRBV7-9
clone_size: .
j_call: TRBJ2-1
d_call: .
cdr3_nt: TGTGCCAGCAGCGAATACGTACTAGGGGAGCAGTTCTTC
cdr3_aa: CASSEYVLGEQFF

v_call: TRBV6-5
clone_size: .
j_call: TRBJ1-1
d_call: TRBD1
cdr3_nt: TGTGCCAGCACCGAAGGTCGGACAGGGGGAAATGAAGCTTTCTTT
cdr3_aa: CASTEGRTGGNEAFF

v_call: TRBV5-1
clone_size: .
j_call: TRBJ2-5
d_call: TRBD2
cdr3_nt: TGCGCCAGCACGGCTAGCGGGACCCTCCAAGAGACCCAGTACTTC
cdr3_aa: CASTASGTLQETQYF

v_call: TRBV27
clone_size: .
j_call: TRBJ1-4
d_call: TRBD1
cdr3_nt: TGTGCCAGCAAACTCGGACAGGGGTACCCTAATGAAAAACTGTTTTTT
cdr3_aa: CASKLGQGYPNEKLFF

v_call: TRBV7-3
clone_size: .
j_call: TRBJ2-2
d_call: TRBD2
cdr3_nt: TGTGCCAGCAGCCCTAGCGGGAGGGGGCGAGGGGAGCTGTTTTTT
cdr3_aa: CASSPSGRGRGELFF

v_call: TRBV6-2/TRBV6-3
clone_size: .
j_call: TRBJ2-3
d_call: TRBD2
cdr3_nt: TGTGCCAGCAGTTATGTTACAGGAGCGGGAATCACAGATACGCAGTATTTT
cdr3_aa: CASSYVTGAGITDTQYF

v_call: TRBV13
clone_size: .
j_call: TRBJ2-5
d_call: .
cdr3_nt: TGTGCCAGCAGCGTCCGGGAAGCAGAGACCCAGTACTTC
cdr3_aa: CASSVREAETQYF

v_call: TRBV11-1
clone_size: .
j_call: TRBJ2-3
d_call: .
cdr3_nt: TGTGCCAGCAGCTTAAGGGTCGGCAGGGCCACAGATACGCAGTATTTT
cdr3_aa: CASSLRVGRATDTQYF

v_call: TRBV7-2
clone_size: few
j_call: TRBJ1-2
d_call: .
cdr3_nt: TGTGCCAGCAGCTTATACAGGGACCATGGCTACACCTTC
cdr3_aa: CASSLYRDHGYTF

v_call: TRBV28
clone_size: .
j_call: TRBJ1-3
d_call: .
cdr3_nt: TGTGCCAGCAGTCCGCGCACGACAGTTAACTCTGGAAACACCATATATTTT
cdr3_aa: CASSPRTTVNSGNTIYF

v_call: TRBV19
clone_size: .
j_call: TRBJ1-1
d_call: TRBD1
cdr3_nt: TGTGCCAGTAGTAGCGGACAGGGTAGTGGGGGGGACACTGAAGCTTTCTTT
cdr3_aa: CASSSGQGSGGDTEAFF

v_call: TRBV19
clone_size: .
j_call: TRBJ1-4
d_call: .
cdr3_nt: TGTGCCAGTAGTCCCGACAGAAATGAAAAACTGTTTTTT
cdr3_aa: CASSPDRNEKLFF

v_call: TRBV5-8
clone_size: .
j_call: TRBJ2-3
d_call: TRBD1
cdr3_nt: TGTGCCAGCAGCTTCAGGGGGCGCGAACTCACAGATACGCAGTATTTT
cdr3_aa: CASSFRGRELTDTQYF

v_call: TRBV28
clone_size: few
j_call: TRBJ2-7
d_call: TRBD1
cdr3_nt: TGTGCCAGTTATCGGGACAGGGGCTACGAGCAGTACTTC
cdr3_aa: CASYRDRGYEQYF

v_call: TRBV4-1
clone_size: .
j_call: TRBJ2-7
d_call: .
cdr3_nt: TGCGCCAGCAGCCTTCAAGCCGGGAGTTACGAGCAGTACTTC
cdr3_aa: CASSLQAGSYEQYF

v_call: TRBV30
clone_size: .
j_call: TRBJ1-1
d_call: .
cdr3_nt: TGTGCCTGGAGTGTCCGGTCGGAAGCTTTCTTT
cdr3_aa: CAWSVRSEAFF

v_call: TRBV2
clone_size: .
j_call: TRBJ2-1
d_call: TRBD2
cdr3_nt: TGTGCCAGCATAGCGGGTGCCTACAATGAGCAGTTCTTC
cdr3_aa: CASIAGAYNEQFF

v_call: TRBV28
clone_size: once
j_call: TRBJ2-7
d_call: TRBD1
cdr3_nt: TGTGCCAGCAGTTTAACCCCGGGGCAGGGGGCTGGTGAGCAGTACTTC
cdr3_aa: CASSLTPGQGAGEQYF

v_call: TRBV28
clone_size: .
j_call: TRBJ1-2
d_call: .
cdr3_nt: TGTGCCACCCAGATTTCCCGGGGAGGGAGAGGCTACACCTTC
cdr3_aa: CATQISRGGRGYTF

v_call: TRBV21-1
clone_size: .
j_call: TRBJ2-4
d_call: .
cdr3_nt: TGTGCCAGCAGTACCGGGACTAGCGGGCGTTACATTCAGTACTTC
cdr3_aa: CASSTGTSGRYIQYF

v_call: TRBV11-2
clone_size: .
j_call: TRBJ2-2
d_call: .
cdr3_nt: TGTGCCAGCAGCTTAGTCCAGACTGGGGAGCTGTTTTTT
cdr3_aa: CASSLVQTGELFF